This T cell receptor (beta chain) was sequenced during a study of blood T cell repertoires in COVID-19. Study in general: COVID-19 samples from acute and convalescent phases originated in the United States, Italy and Spain. PBMCs, B-cell-depleted T cells, or T cells provided the cDNA or gDNA that made up the material.

This clone has just one count. As processed by the authors: The assay estimated nucleated cells by amplifying reference gene primers. Measured with immunoSEQ multiplex PCR; TCRdb has only the in-frame clones, and not every one. V and J calls and clone size are as listed in that table; D and trimming were resolved from the DNA. The data contain 180,000 or so clones, approximately 86% of them singletons. Germline V gene sequence: CDR1 LGHDT, CDR2 YNNKEL (reference sequence). Trimming took 3 bases from V and 0 from J; bases not matched to a gene: 4. The length of the CDR3 is 15 residues. The V and J genes are TRBV3-1 (or the pseudogene TRBV3-2) and TRBJ2-7, with 8 bases lining up with TRBD2. Sample: peripheral blood. This clonotype was sampled from a woman aged 25 to 39 with active or convalescent COVID-19. The CDR3 bases are TGTGCCAGCAGCCAGGCGGGAGGCATCTCCTACGAGCAGTACTTC. This encodes CASSQAGGISYEQYF.